This entry describes one T cell receptor (beta chain). Profiling relied on immunoSEQ multiplex PCR, and the TCRdb table lists in-frame clones only, not all of them. The sample consists of 30,000 to 35,000 clones, over 75% of them appearing once. This specimen belongs to a study of blood T cell repertoires in COVID-19. Across the whole study: There were acute and convalescent COVID-19 samples, and they came from the United States, Italy and Spain.

Sequencing was done on a sample of peripheral blood. The clonotype was recovered from a man in his sixties with active COVID-19.

As DNA, the CDR3 is TGTGCCAGCAGCATGCGGGGGTCTGGGGCCAACGTCCTGACTTTC. As protein: CASSMRGSGANVLTF. The chain carries TRBV7-9 and TRBJ2-6, with 7 bases fitting TRBD2. The V gene's germline CDR1 is SEHNR and CDR2 FQNEAQ (reference sequence). V shed 5 bases, J shed 1 base, and the junction held 2 bases outside the gene matches. There are 15 residues in the CDR3.